This TCR beta chain was captured by sequencing in a study of CD4 T cells in relation to SARS-CoV-2 and coronaviruses. As to this clone: Its cognate antigen is unknown.

Method: immunoSEQ multiplex PCR; TCRdb's copy keeps in-frame clones and lacks some. The sample contains 30,000 to 45,000 clones, roughly 82% of which appear only once. Naive or memory CD4+ cells were cultured 1:1 with T cell-depleted PBMCs plus CEF. V shed 9 bases and J shed 6 bases, with 20 bases lying between them. The CDR3 has 14 amino acids. Sequencing was done on a sample of memory CD4+ T cells from PBMCs, cultured in vitro. The receptor was isolated from an adult with COVID-19. This chain uses TRBV23-1 with TRBJ1-1; no reliable D call. TRBV23-1 is an ORF for which the function is uncertain. In nucleotides, the CDR3 is TGCGCCAGTTTTTCCAGCAAGGTTCCCCCTGAAGCTTTCTTT. This gives the protein CASFSSKVPPEAFF.